The rows below give T cell receptor beta chains drawn from one sample of a study of shared clonotypes between healthy human individuals. Here immunoSEQ multiplex PCR was the method, and the copy in TCRdb shows in-frame clones only, minus some. Among about 520,000 clones listed, roughly 80% were seen once. Sequenced input: PBMCs. Receptors originate from a woman in her forties in good health. Some clones in this sample may be carry-over from other donors' samples. Both conserved end residues are part of each CDR3. The order of the fields is clone size, V gene, J gene, D gene, CDR3 DNA, CDR3 protein. The D gene is left open where the match is weak. Expanded clones get a size class; other rows say once, few or many, or leave the size out.

clone size: .
V gene: TRBV2
J gene: TRBJ2-5
D gene: TRBD2
CDR3 DNA: TGTGCCAGCAGCGGACTAGCCCTCGAGACCCAGTACTTC
CDR3 protein: CASSGLALETQYF

clone size: .
V gene: TRBV2
J gene: TRBJ2-7
D gene: TRBD1
CDR3 DNA: TGTGCCAGCACCTCCGGGACAGGGCCCTACGAGCAGTACTTC
CDR3 protein: CASTSGTGPYEQYF

clone size: few
V gene: TRBV4-2
J gene: TRBJ2-3
D gene: .
CDR3 DNA: TGTGCCAGCAGCCAAGAGCGCGGCATGGGGGCAGATACGCAGTATTTT
CDR3 protein: CASSQERGMGADTQYF

clone size: few
V gene: TRBV5-1
J gene: TRBJ2-1
D gene: TRBD2
CDR3 DNA: TGCGCCAGCAGCTTGGCCAGCGGGAGCACCTCCTACAATGAGCAGTTCTTC
CDR3 protein: CASSLASGSTSYNEQFF

clone size: .
V gene: TRBV7-2
J gene: TRBJ2-7
D gene: .
CDR3 DNA: TGTGCCAGCAGCTTAGTTAGCGGTGGTGGCTACGAGCAGTACTTC
CDR3 protein: CASSLVSGGGYEQYF

clone size: .
V gene: TRBV4-2
J gene: TRBJ2-2
D gene: .
CDR3 DNA: TGTGCCAGCAGCTTGGATAGACTCGCGAACACCGGGGAGCTGTTTTTT
CDR3 protein: CASSLDRLANTGELFF

clone size: .
V gene: TRBV2
J gene: TRBJ2-7
D gene: TRBD2
CDR3 DNA: TGTGCCAGCAGGCGACTAGCGGGACCCTACGAGCAGTACTTC
CDR3 protein: CASRRLAGPYEQYF

clone size: .
V gene: TRBV18
J gene: TRBJ2-1
D gene: TRBD2
CDR3 DNA: TGTGCCAGCTCACCCAAACCCGGGACTAGCGGGGTCCGGGATGAGCAGTTCTTC
CDR3 protein: CASSPKPGTSGVRDEQFF

clone size: .
V gene: TRBV7-3
J gene: TRBJ2-5
D gene: .
CDR3 DNA: TGTGCCAGCAGCTTTGGGCCGGAAGAGACCCAGTACTTC
CDR3 protein: CASSFGPEETQYF

clone size: few
V gene: TRBV27
J gene: TRBJ1-2
D gene: .
CDR3 DNA: TGTGCCAGCAGTTTAGGTCCGGGGTATGGCTACACCTTC
CDR3 protein: CASSLGPGYGYTF

clone size: .
V gene: TRBV7-6
J gene: TRBJ2-7
D gene: .
CDR3 DNA: TGTGCCAGCAGCTTAAGTGCGACAACCTACGAGCAGTACTTC
CDR3 protein: CASSLSATTYEQYF

clone size: .
V gene: TRBV7-9
J gene: TRBJ1-2
D gene: .
CDR3 DNA: TGTGCCAGCAGCTTAGACGCTGGCTACACCTTC
CDR3 protein: CASSLDAGYTF

clone size: .
V gene: TRBV19
J gene: TRBJ2-7
D gene: TRBD2
CDR3 DNA: TGTGCCAGTAGCTATAGCGGGAGTAACGAGCAGTACTTC
CDR3 protein: CASSYSGSNEQYF

clone size: .
V gene: TRBV11-2
J gene: TRBJ2-3
D gene: .
CDR3 DNA: TGTGCCAGCAGCTTAGGGAGGGGGTTTAGCACAGATACGCAGTATTTT
CDR3 protein: CASSLGRGFSTDTQYF

clone size: .
V gene: TRBV6-5
J gene: TRBJ2-7
D gene: .
CDR3 DNA: TGTGCCAGCAGTTACTCGTGGGGAGAGGACGAGCAGTACTTC
CDR3 protein: CASSYSWGEDEQYF

clone size: .
V gene: TRBV5-1
J gene: TRBJ2-7
D gene: .
CDR3 DNA: TGCGCCAGCAGATGGACACAACGATCCTACGAGCAGTACTTC
CDR3 protein: CASRWTQRSYEQYF

clone size: .
V gene: TRBV7-2
J gene: TRBJ2-1
D gene: TRBD2
CDR3 DNA: TGTGCCAGCAGCCCAGTAGGGACTAGCTACAATGAGCAGTTCTTC
CDR3 protein: CASSPVGTSYNEQFF

clone size: .
V gene: TRBV5-4
J gene: TRBJ2-5
D gene: .
CDR3 DNA: TGTGCCAGCAGCTTCCAGCTAGCCCAAGAGACCCAGTACTTC
CDR3 protein: CASSFQLAQETQYF

clone size: .
V gene: TRBV19
J gene: TRBJ1-2
D gene: .
CDR3 DNA: TGTGCCAGTAGCCGGGGGGCGCGAGGCTACACCTTC
CDR3 protein: CASSRGARGYTF

clone size: .
V gene: TRBV23-1
J gene: TRBJ2-7
D gene: TRBD2
CDR3 DNA: TGCGCCAGCAGTCAATCGGGCGGGAGAAAGAACGAGCAGTACTTC
CDR3 protein: CASSQSGGRKNEQYF

clone size: .
V gene: TRBV6-5
J gene: TRBJ2-1
D gene: TRBD2
CDR3 DNA: TGTGCCAGCAGCAGACTAGCGGGGGTCAATGAGCAGTTCTTC
CDR3 protein: CASSRLAGVNEQFF

clone size: .
V gene: TRBV19
J gene: TRBJ1-2
D gene: .
CDR3 DNA: TGTGCCAGTAGTATTCGTGATTCTAACTATGGCTACACCTTC
CDR3 protein: CASSIRDSNYGYTF

clone size: .
V gene: TRBV4-1
J gene: TRBJ1-5
D gene: .
CDR3 DNA: TGCGCCAGCAGCCAAGGGTTGGGGCGAAGCAATCAGCCCCAGCATTTT
CDR3 protein: CASSQGLGRSNQPQHF

clone size: .
V gene: TRBV7-2
J gene: TRBJ1-5
D gene: .
CDR3 DNA: TGTGCCAGCAGCTTAGATCTCAATCAGCCCCAGCATTTT
CDR3 protein: CASSLDLNQPQHF

clone size: .
V gene: TRBV4-2
J gene: TRBJ2-1
D gene: .
CDR3 DNA: TGTGCCAGCAGCCAAGATCGGCAGGCCTACAATGAGCAGTTCTTC
CDR3 protein: CASSQDRQAYNEQFF

clone size: .
V gene: TRBV5-1
J gene: TRBJ2-5
D gene: .
CDR3 DNA: TGCGCCAGCAGCTTGCAGGGTGAAGAGACCCAGTACTTC
CDR3 protein: CASSLQGEETQYF

clone size: .
V gene: TRBV29-1
J gene: TRBJ1-1
D gene: .
CDR3 DNA: TGCAGCGTCGGTGTCAGGAGAAACACTGAAGCTTTCTTT
CDR3 protein: CSVGVRRNTEAFF

clone size: few
V gene: TRBV2
J gene: TRBJ2-5
D gene: .
CDR3 DNA: TGTGCCAGCAGTGAACTCAGGTCTGAGGAGCAGTACTTC
CDR3 protein: CASSELRSEEQYF

clone size: many
V gene: TRBV6-5
J gene: TRBJ2-2
D gene: .
CDR3 DNA: TGTGCCAGCAGTAAAACGACTGAACCCTCCGGGGAGCTGTTTTTT
CDR3 protein: CASSKTTEPSGELFF

clone size: few
V gene: TRBV15
J gene: TRBJ1-2
D gene: TRBD1
CDR3 DNA: TGTGCCACCAGCACAGGACAGGGGGCGCTCGGCTATGGCTACACCTTC
CDR3 protein: CATSTGQGALGYGYTF

clone size: .
V gene: TRBV7-9
J gene: TRBJ1-1
D gene: TRBD1
CDR3 DNA: TGTGCCAGCAGCTTACCGGACAGGGGGCGGACTGAAGCTTTCTTT
CDR3 protein: CASSLPDRGRTEAFF

clone size: .
V gene: TRBV5-1
J gene: TRBJ2-1
D gene: .
CDR3 DNA: TGCGCCAGCAGCTTGGTCGCGACGACCACCTACAATGAGCAGTTCTTC
CDR3 protein: CASSLVATTTYNEQFF

clone size: .
V gene: TRBV5-1
J gene: TRBJ2-5
D gene: TRBD1
CDR3 DNA: TGCGCCAGCAGCTTGGATCCCAGGGGGCGAGAGACCCAGTACTTC
CDR3 protein: CASSLDPRGRETQYF

clone size: .
V gene: TRBV5-6
J gene: TRBJ2-7
D gene: .
CDR3 DNA: TGTGCCAGCAGCCTACGTGGTTACGAGCAGTACTTC
CDR3 protein: CASSLRGYEQYF

clone size: .
V gene: TRBV18
J gene: TRBJ1-4
D gene: TRBD1
CDR3 DNA: TGTGCCAGCTCACCAAACAGGGGGCGCGATGAAAAACTGTTTTTT
CDR3 protein: CASSPNRGRDEKLFF

clone size: .
V gene: TRBV18
J gene: TRBJ2-7
D gene: .
CDR3 DNA: TGTGCCAGCTCACCACAAGTAGGGACCTACGAGCAGTACTTC
CDR3 protein: CASSPQVGTYEQYF

clone size: .
V gene: TRBV7-9
J gene: TRBJ1-2
D gene: .
CDR3 DNA: TGTGCCAGCAGCTTAATAGCGGGGGCCCGCTACACCTTC
CDR3 protein: CASSLIAGARYTF